This T cell receptor beta chain was captured in a study of blood T cells in healthy people across ages. For the second PCR, which ran for roughly 6 to 12 cycles, a sample-barcoded 5' primer and a J-beta primer mix were used. TCRdb called the 5' RACE reads again in MiXCR, with one record for every CDR3 protein. Here the sample spans hundreds of thousands of distinct CDR3 sequences, more than 20% being singletons. Per individual sample, total RNA of at least 5 micrograms was extracted. This CDR3 has 16 amino acids. The same sample was also studied in work on T cells of mothers and their children. In that study: The authors found no persistent microchimeric T cell clones.

The sequence derives from a boy younger than 18 in good health. Sequenced: blood. This chain links TRBV21-1 with TRBJ2-2; no DNA check was done on the table's D call, TRBD1. TRBV21-1 is shown as a pseudogene. Here the CDR3 DNA reads TGTGCCAGCAGCACCGAAAGTGACAGGGTCACCGGGGAGCTGTTTTTT. It encodes CASSTESDRVTGELFF.